A selection of T cell receptor beta chains follows, all from one sample in a study of T cells after yellow fever vaccination. TCRdb independently ran MiXCR on the 5' RACE reads; one entry per CDR3 protein. The data hold about 630,000 distinct CDR3 sequences, with 9% to 15% observed a single time. The material sequenced was PBMCs, taken on the day of the yellow fever booster vaccination. The receptors derive from a man aged 30-40 years who received the YFV17D yellow fever vaccine. Both conserved end residues are part of each CDR3. The order of the fields is clone size, V gene, D gene, J gene, CDR3 length, CDR3 DNA, CDR3 protein. D genes are given only for firm matches. Rows give clone size only sometimes, using once, few, many, or a class for an expanded clone.

abundance: few; v_gene: TRBV6-5; d_gene: -; j_gene: TRBJ2-3; len: 11; CDR3nt: TGTGCCAGTGTAGCGAGGGATACGCAGTATTTT; CDR3aa: CASVARDTQYF
abundance: -; v_gene: TRBV7-9; d_gene: TRBD2; j_gene: TRBJ2-7; len: 13; CDR3nt: TGTGCCAGCGGTGGGCTAGCGGGGGGAGGACAGTACTTC; CDR3aa: CASGGLAGGGQYF
abundance: -; v_gene: TRBV12-3/TRBV12-4; d_gene: TRBD2; j_gene: TRBJ2-1; len: 15; CDR3nt: TGTGCCAGCAAACCTAGCGGGAGGGCCCAAAATGAGCAGTTCTTC; CDR3aa: CASKPSGRAQNEQFF
abundance: -; v_gene: TRBV7-9; d_gene: TRBD1; j_gene: TRBJ2-7; len: 13; CDR3nt: TGTGCCAGCAGAGGACAGGCTCCCGTCGAGCAGTACTTC; CDR3aa: CASRGQAPVEQYF
abundance: few; v_gene: TRBV2; d_gene: -; j_gene: TRBJ2-5; len: 13; CDR3nt: TGTGCCAGCAGTGGGGACACACAAGAGACCCAGTACTTC; CDR3aa: CASSGDTQETQYF
abundance: many; v_gene: TRBV6-1; d_gene: TRBD1; j_gene: TRBJ2-3; len: 15; CDR3nt: TGTGCCAGCGGAGACAGGGGGCGAGGCACAGATACGCAGTATTTT; CDR3aa: CASGDRGRGTDTQYF
abundance: -; v_gene: TRBV24-1; d_gene: TRBD2; j_gene: TRBJ2-1; len: 15; CDR3nt: TGTGCCACCAGTTCGACTAGCGGGAGATCGGGTGAGCAGTTCTTC; CDR3aa: CATSSTSGRSGEQFF
abundance: once; v_gene: TRBV5-1; d_gene: -; j_gene: TRBJ1-1; len: 15; CDR3nt: TGCGCCAGCAGCCTGGACAGCTTAATGAACACTGAAGCTTTCTTT; CDR3aa: CASSLDSLMNTEAFF
abundance: few; v_gene: TRBV5-1; d_gene: TRBD1; j_gene: TRBJ1-2; len: 13; CDR3nt: TGCGCCAGCCAGACAGGGGGTGGGTCTGGCTACACCTTC; CDR3aa: CASQTGGGSGYTF
abundance: -; v_gene: TRBV2; d_gene: -; j_gene: TRBJ1-1; len: 15; CDR3nt: TGTGCCAGCAGTGTCGGGGGCCTCGGCCCCACTGAAGCTTTCTTT; CDR3aa: CASSVGGLGPTEAFF
abundance: -; v_gene: TRBV5-5; d_gene: -; j_gene: TRBJ1-6; len: 14; CDR3nt: TGTGCCAGCAGCTTCGAGGCCTCAAATTCACCCCTCCACTTT; CDR3aa: CASSFEASNSPLHF
abundance: many; v_gene: TRBV20-1; d_gene: -; j_gene: TRBJ1-5; len: 13; CDR3nt: TGCAGTGCTAGACGCAATAGCAATCAGCCCCAGCATTTT; CDR3aa: CSARRNSNQPQHF
abundance: few; v_gene: TRBV5-4; d_gene: TRBD2; j_gene: TRBJ2-4; len: 14; CDR3nt: TGTGCTAGCAGTCCCGGGACTAGGGGTGACATTCAGTACTTC; CDR3aa: CASSPGTRGDIQYF
abundance: few; v_gene: TRBV12-3/TRBV12-4; d_gene: -; j_gene: TRBJ2-3; len: 14; CDR3nt: TGTGCCAGCACCCTGGGATCGACGACAGATACGCAGTATTTT; CDR3aa: CASTLGSTTDTQYF
abundance: few; v_gene: TRBV7-9; d_gene: TRBD2; j_gene: TRBJ2-3; len: 14; CDR3nt: TGTGCCAGCAGATACACTAGCGGCACAGATACGCAGTATTTT; CDR3aa: CASRYTSGTDTQYF
abundance: few; v_gene: TRBV24-1; d_gene: -; j_gene: TRBJ1-5; len: 21; CDR3nt: TGTGCCACCAGTGATCCGAATAAAAACTCGACCGACCGAGGTAGCAATCAGCCCCAGCATTTT; CDR3aa: CATSDPNKNSTDRGSNQPQHF
abundance: -; v_gene: TRBV6-5; d_gene: -; j_gene: TRBJ1-1; len: 14; CDR3nt: TGTGCCAGCAGTTACTCGACGCGGTCTACTGAAGCTTTCTTT; CDR3aa: CASSYSTRSTEAFF
abundance: few; v_gene: TRBV7-9; d_gene: TRBD1; j_gene: TRBJ2-1; len: 15; CDR3nt: TGTGCCAGCAGCTTATGGGACAGGGGGATCAATGAGCAGTTCTTC; CDR3aa: CASSLWDRGINEQFF
abundance: -; v_gene: TRBV30; d_gene: -; j_gene: TRBJ2-5; len: 13; CDR3nt: TGTGCCTGGGACAGACCTGGCGGAGAGACCCAGTACTTC; CDR3aa: CAWDRPGGETQYF